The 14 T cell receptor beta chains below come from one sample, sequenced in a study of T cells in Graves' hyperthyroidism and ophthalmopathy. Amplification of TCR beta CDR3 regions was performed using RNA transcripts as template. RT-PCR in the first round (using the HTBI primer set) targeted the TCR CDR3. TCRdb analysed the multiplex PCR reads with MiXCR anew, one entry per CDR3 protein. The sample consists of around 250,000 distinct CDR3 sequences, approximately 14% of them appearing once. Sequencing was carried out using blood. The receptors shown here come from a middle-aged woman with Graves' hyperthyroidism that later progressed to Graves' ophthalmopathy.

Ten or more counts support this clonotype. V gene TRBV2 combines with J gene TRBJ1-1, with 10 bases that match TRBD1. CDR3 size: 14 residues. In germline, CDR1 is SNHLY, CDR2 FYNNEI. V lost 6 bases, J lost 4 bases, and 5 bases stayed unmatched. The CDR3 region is CASRSGTGVTEAFF. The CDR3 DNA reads TGTGCCAGCAGGTCCGGGACAGGGGTCACTGAAGCTTTCTTT.

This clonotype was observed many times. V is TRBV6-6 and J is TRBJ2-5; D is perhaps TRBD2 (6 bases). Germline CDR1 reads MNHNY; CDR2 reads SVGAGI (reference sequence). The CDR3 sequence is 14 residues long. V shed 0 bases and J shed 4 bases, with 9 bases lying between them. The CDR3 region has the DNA TGTGCCAGCAGTTACTCCTTGGGAGGAGAGACCCAGTACTTC. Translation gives CASSYSLGGETQYF.

The CDR3 region is CASSGVGRGSYNEQFF. The CDR3 nucleotides read TGTGCCAGCAGCGGGGTGGGACGTGGCTCCTACAATGAGCAGTTCTTC. The rearrangement links TRBV11-1 to TRBJ2-1; D may match TRBD1 or TRBD2 (5 bases each). The CDR3 sequence is 16 residues long. Trimming pared 5 bases from V and 0 bases from J, leaving 14 bases between. Germline lookup yields CDR1 SGHAT and CDR2 FQDESV (reference sequence).

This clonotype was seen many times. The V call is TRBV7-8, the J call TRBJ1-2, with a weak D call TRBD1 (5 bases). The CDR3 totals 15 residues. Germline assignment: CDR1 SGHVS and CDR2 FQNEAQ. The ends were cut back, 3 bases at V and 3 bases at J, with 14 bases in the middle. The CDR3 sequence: CASSFGTLGDYGYTF. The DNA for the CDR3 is TGTGCCAGCAGCTTCGGGACCCTGGGCGACTATGGCTACACCTTC.

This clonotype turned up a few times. CDR3 sequence reads: CASRGGPGELFF. As DNA, the CDR3 is TGCGCCAGCAGGGGCGGACCCGGGGAGCTGTTTTTT. This chain uses TRBV5-1 with TRBJ2-2, with D hard to call. Germline CDR1 reads SGHRS; CDR2 reads YFSETQ. CDR3 length: 12 amino acids. Trimming removed 5 bases from V and 6 bases from J, with 8 bases in between.

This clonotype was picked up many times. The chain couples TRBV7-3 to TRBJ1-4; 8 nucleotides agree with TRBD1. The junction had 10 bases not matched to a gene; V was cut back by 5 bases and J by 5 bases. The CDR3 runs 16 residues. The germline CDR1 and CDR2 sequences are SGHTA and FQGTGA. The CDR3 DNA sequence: TGTGCCAGCAGCCCCTACAGGGGGATGATGAATGAAAAACTGTTTTTT. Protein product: CASSPYRGMMNEKLFF.

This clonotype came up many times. CDR3 sequence: CASIRGGEGYTF. The CDR3 nucleotides are TGTGCCAGCATCCGAGGCGGAGAGGGCTACACCTTC. This chain joins TRBV28 and TRBJ1-2; D uncertain. V was clipped by 7 bases and J by 8 bases, with 14 bases between them. Germline V gene data show CDR1 as MDHEN and CDR2 as SYDVKM. The length of the CDR3 is 12 residues.

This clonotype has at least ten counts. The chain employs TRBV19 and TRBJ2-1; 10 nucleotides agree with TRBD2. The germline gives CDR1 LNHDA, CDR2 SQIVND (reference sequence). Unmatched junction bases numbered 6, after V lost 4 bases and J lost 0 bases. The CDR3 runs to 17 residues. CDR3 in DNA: TGTGCCAGTAGTAGGACTAGCGGCACAAGCTCCTACAATGAGCAGTTCTTC. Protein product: CASSRTSGTSSYNEQFF. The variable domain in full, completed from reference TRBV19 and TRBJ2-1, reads DGGITQSPKYLFRKEGQNVTLSCEQNLNHDAMYWYRQDPGQGLRLIYYSQIVNDFQKGDIAEGYSVSREKKESFPLTVTSAQKNPTAFYLCASSRTSGTSSYNEQFFGPGTRLTVL.

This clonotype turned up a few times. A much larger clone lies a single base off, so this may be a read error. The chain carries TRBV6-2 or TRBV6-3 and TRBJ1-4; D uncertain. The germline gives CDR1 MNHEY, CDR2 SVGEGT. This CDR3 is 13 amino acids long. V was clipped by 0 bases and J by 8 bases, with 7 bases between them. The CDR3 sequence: CASSYSRREKLFF. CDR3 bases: TGTGCCAGCAGTTACTCGAGAAGGGAAAAACTGTTTTTT.

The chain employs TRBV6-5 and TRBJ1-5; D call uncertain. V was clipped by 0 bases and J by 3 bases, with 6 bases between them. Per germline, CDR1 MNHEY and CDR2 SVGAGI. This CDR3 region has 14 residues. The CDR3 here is CASSYSSDNQPQHF. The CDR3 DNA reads TGTGCCAGCAGTTACTCGTCGGACAATCAGCCCCAGCATTTT.

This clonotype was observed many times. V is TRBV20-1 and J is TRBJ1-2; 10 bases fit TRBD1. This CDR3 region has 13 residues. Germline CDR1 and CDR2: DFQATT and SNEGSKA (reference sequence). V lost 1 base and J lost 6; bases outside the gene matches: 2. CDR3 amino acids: CSARAGTGDGYTF. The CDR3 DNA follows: TGCAGTGCTAGAGCCGGGACAGGGGATGGCTACACCTTC.

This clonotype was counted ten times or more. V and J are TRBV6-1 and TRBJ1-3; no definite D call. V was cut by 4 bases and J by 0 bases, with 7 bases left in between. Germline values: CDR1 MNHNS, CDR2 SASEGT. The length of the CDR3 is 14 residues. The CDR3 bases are TGTGCCAGCAGTGTGCCGGACTCTGGAAACACCATATATTTT. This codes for CASSVPDSGNTIYF.

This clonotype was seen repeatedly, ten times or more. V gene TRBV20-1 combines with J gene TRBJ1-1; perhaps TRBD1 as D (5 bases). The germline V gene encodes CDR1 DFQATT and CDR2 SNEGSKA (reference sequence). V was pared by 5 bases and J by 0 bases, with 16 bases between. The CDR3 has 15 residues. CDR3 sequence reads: CSASPLGTVNTEAFF. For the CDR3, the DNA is TGCAGTGCTTCTCCCCTCGGGACGGTGAACACTGAAGCTTTCTTT.

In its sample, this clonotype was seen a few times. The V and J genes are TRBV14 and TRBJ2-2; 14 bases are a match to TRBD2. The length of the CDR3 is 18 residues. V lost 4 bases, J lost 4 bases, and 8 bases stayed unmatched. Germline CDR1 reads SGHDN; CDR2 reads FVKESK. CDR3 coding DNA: TGTGCCAGCAGCCGACTAGCGGGAGGGCGAATCAGCACCGGGGAGCTGTTTTTT. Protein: CASSRLAGGRISTGELFF.